This is a list of T cell receptor beta chains from one sample in a study of blood T cell repertoires in COVID-19. The assay was immunoSEQ multiplex PCR, and TCRdb's table has in-frame clones only and misses some. The sample includes approximately 160,000 clones, around nine tenths of them seen just once. The sample was peripheral blood. Receptor source: a man aged 50 or older with acute or convalescent COVID-19. Each CDR3 is given with its conserved first and last residue. The D gene is left open where the match is weak. Size is omitted from some rows. Given values are once, few, many or a class for expanded clones.

TRBD2	TRBV9	NA	TRBJ2-3	17	CASSVAGTSGITDTQYF	TGTGCCAGCAGCGTAGCTGGGACTAGCGGGATCACAGATACGCAGTATTTT
TRBD1	TRBV18	NA	TRBJ1-3	15	CASSPRTGVGNTIYF	TGTGCCAGCTCACCAAGGACAGGGGTCGGAAACACCATATATTTT
TRBD1	TRBV9	NA	TRBJ1-2	16	CASSSPRGQALYGYTF	TGTGCCAGCAGCTCCCCAAGGGGACAGGCTCTCTATGGCTACACCTTC
TRBD2	TRBV6-5	NA	TRBJ2-7	15	CASRRLAGGHNEQYF	TGTGCCAGCAGGCGACTAGCGGGAGGGCACAACGAGCAGTACTTC
NA	TRBV5-1	NA	TRBJ1-2	15	CASSLDYRASYGYTF	TGCGCCAGCAGCTTGGATTACAGGGCCTCCTATGGCTACACCTTC
NA	TRBV6-1	NA	TRBJ1-1	13	CASSEPHRDDTFF	TGTGCCAGCAGTGAACCCCACAGGGACGATACTTTCTTT
TRBD2	TRBV28	NA	TRBJ2-7	16	CASSPGTSGRVYAQYF	TGTGCCAGCAGTCCCGGGACTAGCGGGAGGGTCTATGCGCAGTACTTC
NA	TRBV7-3	NA	TRBJ1-1	12	CASSTGNTEAFF	TGTGCCAGCAGCACCGGGAACACTGAAGCTTTCTTT
NA	TRBV19	NA	TRBJ2-2	13	CASSNRDTGELFF	TGTGCCAGTAGTAACAGGGACACCGGGGAGCTGTTTTTT
TRBD1	TRBV9	NA	TRBJ2-2	15	CASSVGQGMVGELFF	TGTGCCAGCAGCGTGGGACAGGGAATGGTCGGGGAGCTGTTTTTT
TRBD1	TRBV3-1/TRBV3-2	once	TRBJ1-4	16	CASSQGPGTGNEKLFF	TGTGCCAGCAGCCAAGGGCCGGGGACAGGGAATGAAAAACTGTTTTTT
TRBD2	TRBV5-4	NA	TRBJ2-2	16	CASSLGLAENTGELFF	TGTGCCAGCAGCTTGGGACTAGCGGAGAACACCGGGGAGCTGTTTTTT
TRBD1	TRBV12-3/TRBV12-4	NA	TRBJ1-2	13	CASSPGTGDGYTF	TGTGCCAGCAGCCCCGGGACAGGGGATGGCTACACCTTC
NA	TRBV29-1	NA	TRBJ1-1	13	CSVKTTANTEAFF	TGCAGCGTCAAGACGACAGCGAACACTGAAGCTTTCTTT
NA	TRBV5-4	NA	TRBJ2-2	16	CASSLGLGRGAGELFF	TGTGCCAGCAGCTTGGGTCTGGGGCGCGGAGCCGGGGAGCTGTTTTTT
NA	TRBV18	NA	TRBJ1-1	17	CASSPTDLINGGSEAFF	TGTGCCAGCTCACCAACTGATTTAATCAACGGAGGGTCTGAAGCTTTCTTT
TRBD1	TRBV10-3	NA	TRBJ2-1	14	CAISEETGLDEQFF	TGTGCCATCAGTGAAGAGACAGGGTTGGATGAGCAGTTCTTC
TRBD2	TRBV11-2	NA	TRBJ2-2	16	CASSQRLAGSTGELFF	TGTGCCAGCAGCCAAAGACTAGCGGGGTCCACCGGGGAGCTGTTTTTT
NA	TRBV6-5	NA	TRBJ1-1	14	CASSLQGGDTEAFF	TGTGCCAGCAGTCTACAGGGTGGGGACACTGAAGCTTTCTTT
NA	TRBV13	NA	TRBJ2-1	15	CASSLDRATYNEQFF	TGTGCCAGCAGCTTAGACAGGGCTACCTACAATGAGCAGTTCTTC